The T cell receptor beta chain described here comes from a study of blood T cells in healthy people across ages. This clonotype was found a few times. This CDR3 contains 17 residues. V was cut by 1 base and J by 2 bases, with 17 bases left in between. CDR1 and CDR2 (germline): LGHDT, YNNKEL (reference sequence). It was with a sample-barcoded 5' primer and a J-beta primer mix that a second PCR of about 6 to 12 cycles was run. Via MiXCR, TCRdb re-called the 5' RACE reads, giving one row per CDR3 protein. Of about 640,000 distinct CDR3 sequences listed, around 54% are singletons. The receptor was derived from a man in his fifties or sixties in good health. Sequenced material: blood. The chain is built from TRBV3-1 and TRBJ2-5, with D perhaps matching TRBD2 (5 bases). Here the CDR3 DNA reads TGTGCCAGCAGCCAAGTTCCGGGGTCCCCGGAACAAGAGACCCAGTACTTC. Protein product: CASSQVPGSPEQETQYF.